A selection of T cell receptor beta chains follows, all from one sample in a study of blood T cell repertoires in COVID-19. Only in-frame clones appear in the TCRdb table, and some are missing; sequencing was by immunoSEQ multiplex PCR. The table lists under 300,000 clones, roughly four fifths of them singletons. Sequencing was done on a sample of PBMCs or T cells enriched from blood (not recorded which). The source of these receptors is a man aged 40-50 years who had recovered from COVID-19. CDR3s include the opening cysteine and the closing phenylalanine or tryptophan. Each record gives: J gene, clone size, V gene, D gene, CDR3 protein, CDR3 DNA. The D gene is left open where the match is weak. For some rows the clone size is stated as once, few or many, or as a class when expanded; others skip it.

>TRBJ2-7|-|TRBV5-1|-
CASSVEFHEQYF
TGCGCCAGCAGCGTCGAGTTCCACGAGCAGTACTTC
>TRBJ2-5|once|TRBV27|-
CASSLLAIGHNYRETQYF
TGTGCCAGCAGTTTACTTGCGATCGGACACAACTACAGGGAGACCCAGTACTTC
>TRBJ1-4|-|TRBV6-5|-
CASSLTGTNEKLFF
TGTGCCAGCAGCCTGACAGGAACTAATGAAAAACTGTTTTTT
>TRBJ2-1|-|TRBV10-1|TRBD2
CASSEISGRAIGHNEQFF
TGCGCCAGCAGTGAGATTAGCGGGAGGGCCATTGGCCACAATGAGCAGTTCTTC
>TRBJ2-7|-|TRBV13|-
CASSLVGRGYEQYF
TGTGCCAGCAGCTTAGTCGGGCGGGGATACGAGCAGTACTTC
>TRBJ2-7|-|TRBV3-1/TRBV3-2|-
CASQIAFLYEQYF
TGTGCCAGCCAAATAGCGTTCCTCTACGAGCAGTACTTC
>TRBJ2-6|-|TRBV2|-
CASSEALPGANVLTF
TGTGCCAGCAGTGAAGCGCTACCTGGGGCCAACGTCCTGACTTTC
>TRBJ2-7|few|TRBV7-9|-
CASSLSWRDSAYEQYF
TGTGCCAGCAGCTTAAGTTGGCGGGACTCAGCCTACGAGCAGTACTTC
>TRBJ2-1|-|TRBV5-1|-
CATPERQRDEQFF
TGCGCCACCCCAGAACGACAGCGCGATGAGCAGTTCTTC
>TRBJ1-2|-|TRBV25-1|TRBD1
CASSESRGQNYGYTF
TGTGCCAGCAGTGAATCCAGGGGGCAGAACTATGGCTACACCTTC
>TRBJ2-3|-|TRBV5-1|-
CASSFGIPDTQYF
TGCGCCAGCAGCTTCGGGATACCAGATACGCAGTATTTT
>TRBJ2-7|once|TRBV27|TRBD2
CASSLGNPSGGSYEQYF
TGTGCCAGCAGTTTAGGGAACCCTAGCGGAGGCTCCTACGAGCAGTACTTC
>TRBJ2-7|-|TRBV5-5|-
CASSKATGEQYF
TGTGCCAGCAGTAAAGCTACCGGCGAGCAGTACTTC
>TRBJ1-4|few|TRBV4-2|-
CASSLEGTQGSKLFF
TGTGCCAGCAGCTTAGAGGGGACTCAAGGGAGTAAACTGTTTTTT
>TRBJ2-7|-|TRBV11-2|-
CASSLDGLSYEQYF
TGTGCCAGCAGCTTAGATGGACTTTCCTACGAGCAGTACTTC
>TRBJ2-7|-|TRBV19|TRBD1
CASSPGTGSYEQYF
TGTGCCAGTAGTCCAGGGACAGGATCCTACGAGCAGTACTTC
>TRBJ2-1|few|TRBV19|TRBD1
CASSVGGQGANEQFF
TGTGCCAGTAGTGTCGGGGGACAGGGGGCCAATGAGCAGTTCTTC
>TRBJ2-5|once|TRBV28|TRBD1
CASRTGVETQYF
TGTGCCAGCCGGACAGGGGTCGAGACCCAGTACTTC
>TRBJ2-5|-|TRBV4-3|TRBD2
CASSQDASGGAKHRSETQYF
TGCGCCAGCAGCCAAGATGCCAGCGGGGGGGCCAAACACCGCTCAGAGACCCAGTACTTC
>TRBJ1-5|-|TRBV7-2|TRBD1
CASSLPGDRAFNQPQHF
TGTGCCAGCAGCTTACCGGGAGACAGGGCTTTTAATCAGCCCCAGCATTTT